The rows below give T cell receptor beta chains drawn from one sample of a study of neurological immune-mediated disorders. TCRdb recomputed calls from the 5' RACE reads with MiXCR, one row per CDR3 protein. The sample records tens of thousands of distinct CDR3 sequences, 3% to 4% being singletons. Sequencing was performed on PBMCs. The receptors were sampled from a man aged 25 to 40 with multiple sclerosis. Both conserved end residues are part of each CDR3. The D gene is left open where the match is weak. Clone size is not always given. Where it is, it says once, few, many or a class for expanded clones.

d_call	clone_size	v_call	j_call	cdr3_nt	cdr3_aa
TRBD2	medium-sized	TRBV7-8	TRBJ2-3	TGTGCCAGCAGCCGCGGGCGGGGGGCAGATACGCAGTATTTT	CASSRGRGADTQYF
TRBD1	many	TRBV20-1	TRBJ2-1	TGCAGTGCTCCACCAGGGGGCGGTTACAATGAGCAGTTCTTC	CSAPPGGGYNEQFF
TRBD1	many	TRBV20-1	TRBJ2-7	TGCAGTGCCAGGAATCGGGACAGCACATCCTACGAGCAGTACTTC	CSARNRDSTSYEQYF
TRBD2	many	TRBV29-1	TRBJ2-5	TGCAGTTCTTTCCGGGAGGGTGAGACCCAGTACTTC	CSSFREGETQYF
-	few	TRBV25-1	TRBJ1-1	TGTGCCAGCAGTGAATGGGGGCAGACTGAAGCTTTCTTT	CASSEWGQTEAFF
-	many	TRBV7-2	TRBJ2-2	TGTGCCAGCAGCGCGTTAGTTGGTTCAACCGGGGAGCTGTTTTTT	CASSALVGSTGELFF
TRBD2	many	TRBV6-5	TRBJ2-1	TGTGCCAGCAGGGAAAGCGGGGGCCTCTACAATGAGCAGTTCTTC	CASRESGGLYNEQFF
-	-	TRBV7-8	TRBJ2-3	TGTGCCAGCAGCGAGCTAGCTGGGACCACAGATACGCAGTATTTT	CASSELAGTTDTQYF
-	-	TRBV6-2/TRBV6-3	TRBJ1-2	TGTGCCAGCAGTTACCTCAGGGACTATGGCTACACCTTC	CASSYLRDYGYTF
-	-	TRBV12-3/TRBV12-4	TRBJ2-2	TGTGCCAGCACCATGACGGAGGCCAACACCGGGGAGCTGTTTTTT	CASTMTEANTGELFF
-	many	TRBV12-3/TRBV12-4	TRBJ2-7	TGTGCCAGCAGTTTTGGGGGAGGCTACGAGCAGTACTTC	CASSFGGGYEQYF
-	many	TRBV10-3	TRBJ2-4	TGTGCCATCAGTGAGTCGACCGGCTTACAGTACTTC	CAISESTGLQYF
TRBD1	many	TRBV7-2	TRBJ2-7	TGTGCCAGCAGCTTCACCGGGACAGGGATCGAAGAGCAGTACTTC	CASSFTGTGIEEQYF
TRBD2	many	TRBV5-1	TRBJ2-1	TGCGCCAGCAGCTGGGGACTACCGGGGTACAATGAGCAGTTCTTC	CASSWGLPGYNEQFF
-	-	TRBV5-1	TRBJ2-7	TGCGCCAGCAGCTTGGTGATCGCGGGGGCGCCCCTCTACGAGCAGTACTTC	CASSLVIAGAPLYEQYF
-	many	TRBV3-1	TRBJ2-3	TGTGCCAGCAGCCAAACGGACTACACCCCAACAGATACGCAGTATTTT	CASSQTDYTPTDTQYF
-	many	TRBV5-1	TRBJ1-6	TGCGCCAGCAGCCGAGACAGGAATAATTCACCCCTCCACTTT	CASSRDRNNSPLHF
TRBD2	many	TRBV20-1	TRBJ2-3	TGCAGTGCTAGGGGTTGGCTAGCGGCCAACACAGATACGCAGTATTTT	CSARGWLAANTDTQYF
TRBD1	many	TRBV20-1	TRBJ2-2	TGCAGTGCTAGGGGACAGACGAACACCGGGGAGCTGTTTTTT	CSARGQTNTGELFF
-	many	TRBV10-3	TRBJ2-7	TGTGCCATCAGTGGAGACAACTACGAGCAGTACTTC	CAISGDNYEQYF
-	many	TRBV20-1	TRBJ2-5	TGCAGTGCTCCGGACGCTGGGAGGCAAGAGACCCAGTACTTC	CSAPDAGRQETQYF
TRBD1	-	TRBV6-6	TRBJ2-2	TGTGCCAGCAGTCACAAAAAGGACAGGGCGAACCCCGGGGAGCTGTTTTTT	CASSHKKDRANPGELFF
TRBD2	many	TRBV6-2/TRBV6-3	TRBJ2-1	TGTGCCACGCGCACTAGCGGGGGGGACAATGAGCAGTTCTTC	CATRTSGGDNEQFF
-	once	TRBV7-8	TRBJ2-7	TGTGCCAGCAGCTCACCCCGGGGATCCGCCAGCGTCTCCTACGAGCAGTACTTC	CASSSPRGSASVSYEQYF
TRBD1	many	TRBV27	TRBJ2-2	TGTGCCAGCAGTATCCCATCGGGACAGGGGGTGACCGGGGAGCTGTTTTTT	CASSIPSGQGVTGELFF
-	many	TRBV15	TRBJ2-5	TGTGCCACCAGCAGTTACACTTTTGGCAGGGCCAGGGAGACCCAGTACTTC	CATSSYTFGRARETQYF
-	many	TRBV7-3	TRBJ1-5	TGTGCCAGCAGCCCCGCGGGGGGAGGCCAGCCCCAGCATTTT	CASSPAGGGQPQHF
TRBD1	many	TRBV7-9	TRBJ2-7	TGTGCCAGCAGCTCCCAGCGACAGGGCAGCCACGAGCAGTACTTC	CASSSQRQGSHEQYF
-	many	TRBV15	TRBJ2-6	TGTGCCACCAGCACCGGGGGCTCTGGGGCCAACGTCCTGACTTTC	CATSTGGSGANVLTF
-	many	TRBV5-1	TRBJ2-7	TGCGCCAGCAGCTTGGGGCAGCCCCCCAACGAGCAGTACTTC	CASSLGQPPNEQYF
-	many	TRBV7-2	TRBJ2-5	TGTGCCAGCAAACAGCAAGAGACCCAGTACTTC	CASKQQETQYF
TRBD1	-	TRBV7-8	TRBJ2-4	TGTGCCAGCAGCCGCCGGGACAGGGTTGCGGAACAGAACATTCAGTACTTC	CASSRRDRVAEQNIQYF
-	many	TRBV5-5	TRBJ1-2	TGTGCCAGCAGCTTGCAAATTAATAACTATGGCTACACCTTC	CASSLQINNYGYTF
TRBD1	many	TRBV5-1	TRBJ2-7	TGCGCCAGCACTCCCCTCGGGACAGGGCTCTACGAGCAGTACTTC	CASTPLGTGLYEQYF
TRBD2	many	TRBV12-3/TRBV12-4	TRBJ2-3	TGTGCCAGCAGTCTTTTAGCGGGGGGGTACGCAGATACGCAGTATTTT	CASSLLAGGYADTQYF
TRBD1	few	TRBV6-5	TRBJ2-1	TGTGCCAGCAGTTACGAGGCGACAGGGGGAAATGAGCAGTTCTTC	CASSYEATGGNEQFF
TRBD2	many	TRBV12-3/TRBV12-4	TRBJ2-5	TGTGCCAGCCAAAAAGGAGCGGGGGGCCGGTTAGAGACCCAGTACTTC	CASQKGAGGRLETQYF
-	few	TRBV7-2	TRBJ2-7	TGTGCCAGCAGCTCAGGACAGCGAACCTACGAGCAGTACTTC	CASSSGQRTYEQYF
-	many	TRBV10-2	TRBJ1-1	TGCGCCAGCAGACGGGGCGAGGGCACTGAAGCTTTCTTT	CASRRGEGTEAFF
TRBD2	many	TRBV24-1	TRBJ2-5	TGTGCCACCAGTGCCGGGACTAGCGGTAAAGAGACCCAGTACTTC	CATSAGTSGKETQYF
TRBD1	many	TRBV15	TRBJ1-5	TGTGCCACCGGGGGGACAGGGTCGGGTCAGCCCCAGAATTTT	CATGGTGSGQPQNF
-	many	TRBV6-6	TRBJ2-5	TGTGCCAGCAGTTACTCGGGGACTGTACAAGAGACCCAGTACTTC	CASSYSGTVQETQYF
TRBD1	medium-sized	TRBV12-3/TRBV12-4	TRBJ1-2	TGTGCCAGCAATCCCCAGACAGGGTCCTATGGCTACACCTTC	CASNPQTGSYGYTF
-	many	TRBV20-1	TRBJ1-2	TGCAGTGCTGTGGTCGCCAATGGCTACACCTTC	CSAVVANGYTF
-	-	TRBV5-1	TRBJ1-2	TGCGCCAGCAGCTTGGGAAACCTAAACTATGACTCTTATGGCTACACCTTC	CASSLGNLNYDSYGYTF
TRBD1	many	TRBV18	TRBJ1-2	TGTGCCAGCTCACCGACAGGGGATAACTATGGCTACACCTTC	CASSPTGDNYGYTF
-	-	TRBV20-1	TRBJ2-6	TGCAGTGCACCGGTGTCTGGGGCCAACGTCCTGACTTTC	CSAPVSGANVLTF
-	many	TRBV27	TRBJ1-2	TGTGCCAGCATGTCCCGGCAGGGAAAACTGGATAACTATGGCTACACCTTC	CASMSRQGKLDNYGYTF
-	-	TRBV7-9	TRBJ2-3	TGTGCCAGCAGCTTAGCAGGAAGCACAGATACGCAGTATTTT	CASSLAGSTDTQYF
-	many	TRBV5-1	TRBJ2-5	TGCGCCAGCAGGTTAGACAGGCTGGAGACCCAGTACTTC	CASRLDRLETQYF
-	many	TRBV20-1	TRBJ1-1	TGCAGTGCTAGGTGGGGTGGGAACACTGAAGCTTTCTTT	CSARWGGNTEAFF
TRBD2	many	TRBV12-3/TRBV12-4	TRBJ2-2	TGTGCCAGCAGACCGGGGGGGCGGGACACCGGGGAGCTGTTTTTT	CASRPGGRDTGELFF
-	many	TRBV12-3/TRBV12-4	TRBJ2-1	TGTGCCAGCAGTTTCGGGCTATTGACGTACAATGAGCAGTTCTTC	CASSFGLLTYNEQFF
TRBD1	many	TRBV5-1	TRBJ1-3	TGCGCCAGCAGCGAACAGGGGACTGGAAACACCATATATTTT	CASSEQGTGNTIYF
-	many	TRBV5-1	TRBJ1-1	TGCGCCAGCAGCTACCGGACTGGGGGTTCTGAAGCTTTCTTT	CASSYRTGGSEAFF
-	many	TRBV20-1	TRBJ1-1	TGCAGTGCTAAATCGATCTATGAGTTGGCCACTGAAGCTTTCTTT	CSAKSIYELATEAFF
TRBD2	many	TRBV10-3	TRBJ2-2	TGTGCCATCCCCCTAGCGGGGGGGCCCGGCGGGGAGCTGTTTTTT	CAIPLAGGPGGELFF
-	many	TRBV4-1	TRBJ1-1	TGCGCCAGCAGCCAAGTACCAGCAAACACTGAAGCTTTCTTT	CASSQVPANTEAFF